This T cell receptor (beta chain) was obtained from a study of CD8 T cells in Susac syndrome (dated by TCRdb to the late 2010s). Describing the broader study: The study used repertoire sequencing to test whether antigen drove CD8+ T cell activation and differentiation in Susac syndrome. The study compared CD8+ T cell repertoire clonality among 12 healthy donors, about 14 Susac syndrome patients and fewer than 19 multiple sclerosis patients.

Peripheral blood CD8+ and CD4+ T cells from healthy donors, Susac syndrome patients and multiple sclerosis patients were profiled by high-throughput TCR beta sequencing. Multiple sclerosis controls were treatment-naive patients with stable or active relapsing-remitting disease fulfilling revised McDonald criteria. Bulk CD8+ and CD4+ T cells were purified magnetically by negative isolation, whereas CD8+ TEMRA cells were enriched by FACS. Blood was drawn into EDTA tubes, processed within 24 hours, and PBMCs were isolated by density gradient centrifugation. PBMCs destined for TCR sequencing were cryopreserved in liquid nitrogen and later thawed in a 37 °C water bath. Purity of sorted or isolated CD4+, CD8+ and CD8+ TEMRA cells was at least 90%. On this clonotype itself: Its antigen remains undetermined. Per-nucleotide qualities are absent, and no much larger clonotype sits a single base away.

The germline V end is reduced by 5 bases and the J end by 0 bases; junction bases left unmatched: 10. The CDR3 spans 18 residues, from the cysteine through the phenylalanine. The only DNA kept is the CDR3, 54 bases in frame from the first base. Sequences MNHEY (CDR1) and SMNVEV (CDR2) are obtained from the germline V gene (reference sequence). The investigation overall reported the following: The study acknowledged that relatively few individuals were included in the TCR sequencing and HLA analysis.

RNA was extracted using the RNeasy kit, and about 0.45 to 1 ug of the RNA was reverse transcribed with random hexamers. The immunoSEQ multiplex PCR assay, covering 54 Vbeta and 13 Jbeta segments, was used to amplify TCR beta CDR3 regions. Bias from PCR amplification was corrected by using a synthetic template baseline for primer optimization and for computational correction. The source study handled its data this way. Reads were assigned to V, D and J genes according to IMGT and analyzed in immunoSEQ Analyzer, with only productive sequences retained. Clonality was calculated as one minus the Shannon entropy normalized by log2 of the number of productive unique sequences. Public and private clones were assessed among the 100 most prevalent clones of each patient and control. A clone was defined as Susac-specific if it was absent from the healthy and MS cohorts, from approximately 980 published viral clones and from other ImmuneACCESS disease sequences. The public sequencing data were trimmed at Q25 with fastp and processed into clonotypes with MiXCR by TCRdb, which kept only in-frame beta chains. Every CDR3 protein is listed once, alongside the most common genes and DNA of its rows. The V and J calls were not made by the authors but by TCRdb's processing. This sample has approximately 140,000 distinct CDR3 sequences in its table, and 65% to 90% of those were observed once. The top ten hold approximately 0.51% of the sample.

Sequencing was done on a sample of CD8+ T cells from PBMCs. The sequence was collected from a human donor with multiple sclerosis. In this chain, TRBV27 is recombined with TRBJ2-3, and 11 junctional nucleotides match TRBD2. The CDR3 corresponds to CASSKPGTSGSSTDTQYF. The bases read TGTGCCAGCAGTAAGCCCGGGACTAGCGGTTCTAGCACAGATACGCAGTATTTT.